These 2 T cell receptor beta chains were sequenced from one sample in a study of shared clonotypes between healthy human individuals. Profiled with immunoSEQ multiplex PCR; TCRdb holds only in-frame clones, not every one. Of approximately 2.5 million clones in the sample, roughly 93% are singletons; the top ten hold about 0.38%. The sample was naive CD4+ T cells from PBMCs. Subset described: CD45RA+ positively selected. The source of these receptors is a man aged 18 to 29 in good health. Some clones in this sample may be carry-over from other donors' samples.

This clone appeared a single time. The chain joins TRBV25-1 to TRBJ2-2; D remains ambiguous. CDR1 MGHDK and CDR2 SYGVNS come from the germline V gene. Trimming removed 5 bases at V and 4 bases at J, with 8 bases between. There are 13 residues in the CDR3. The chain's CDR3 is CASSWGPTGELFF. The CDR3 DNA is TGTGCCAGCAGTTGGGGTCCCACCGGGGAGCTGTTTTTT. The entire variable domain, with the rest obtained from reference TRBV25-1 and TRBJ2-2, is as follows: EADIYQTPRYLVIGTGKKITLECSQTMGHDKMYWYQQDPGMELHLIHYSYGVNSTEKGDLSSESTVSRIRTEHFPLTLESARPSHTSQYLCASSWGPTGELFFGEGSRLTVL.

The J gene is TRBJ2-1, the V gene TRBV6-5; D is unclear. Germline V lookup: CDR1 MNHEY, CDR2 SVGAGI. The CDR3 spans 15 residues. V was clipped by 2 bases and J by 0 bases, with 8 bases between them. The CDR3 spells CASSYIRSSYNEQFF. As DNA, the CDR3 is TGTGCCAGCAGTTACATACGGAGCTCCTACAATGAGCAGTTCTTC.